This T cell receptor (beta chain) was sequenced for a study of response to subunit inactivated influenza vaccine. Unmatched junction bases numbered 13, after V lost 5 bases and J lost 4 bases. CDR1 MNHEY and CDR2 SMNVEV come from the germline V gene (reference sequence). CDR3 length: 17 amino acids. TCRdb recomputed calls from the RT-PCR reads with MiXCR, one row per CDR3 protein. The sample yields hundreds of thousands of distinct CDR3 sequences, roughly 14% seen once. About this clonotype itself: The antigen remains unidentified.

General observations from the study: New T cells are recruited in small numbers by each seasonal influenza vaccination, according to the authors' suggestion.

The material sequenced was PBMCs from blood, taken 14 days before vaccination. The chain combines TRBV27 with TRBJ2-1, with 8 bases identical to TRBD2. The receptor's source is a man aged 50 or older who received an inactivated influenza vaccine. Here the CDR3 reads CASSKDSRTSLYNEQFF. Here the CDR3 DNA reads TGTGCCAGCAGTAAGGACTCGAGGACTAGCTTATACAATGAGCAGTTCTTC.